These 15 T cell receptor beta chains came from one sample sequenced in a study of blood T cells in healthy people across ages. Primed by a sample-barcoded 5' primer and a J-beta primer mix, a second PCR proceeded for about 6 to 11 cycles. TCRdb passed the 5' RACE reads through MiXCR, listing each CDR3 protein once. The data contain 700,000 to 800,000 distinct CDR3 sequences, 40% to 45% of them singletons. The sequencing sample was made of blood. The receptors originated from a woman aged 55-69 years in good health.

The rearrangement uses TRBV7-3 and TRBJ2-3, with 8 nucleotides matching TRBD2. The germline gives CDR1 SGHTA, CDR2 FQGTGA. After removal of 2 bases from V and 4 bases from J, the junction contained 8 bases not matched to a gene. The CDR3 is made up of 16 amino acids. The CDR3, as DNA: TGTGCCAGCAGCTTACGGACGGGAGGGCCAGCAGATACGCAGTATTTT. Translating gives CASSLRTGGPADTQYF.

This clonotype was recorded many times. The genes are TRBV5-1 and TRBJ1-1; D remains unclear. Trimming took off 3 bases at V and 1 base at J, with 16 bases between the two ends. CDR1 SGHRS and CDR2 YFSETQ come from the germline V gene. This CDR3 spans 16 amino acids. In DNA, the CDR3 is TGCGCCAGCAGCTCCCAACTGACGGGATCGAACACTGAAGCTTTCTTT. Its translation: CASSSQLTGSNTEAFF.

The chain recombines TRBV3-1 with TRBJ2-7; a weak D match, TRBD1 (5 bases). The CDR3 is 12 amino acids. CDR1 and CDR2 (germline): LGHDT, YNNKEL (reference sequence). V was clipped by 7 bases and J by 4 bases, with 11 bases between them. The chain's CDR3 is CASTNKGYEQYF. The CDR3 DNA is TGTGCCAGCACCAACAAGGGGTACGAGCAGTACTTC.

V usage is TRBV3-1 and J usage is TRBJ2-1, with unresolved D. The germline CDR1 and CDR2 sequences are LGHDT and YNNKEL (reference sequence). Trimming took 3 bases from V and 3 from J, leaving 6 bases between them. CDR3 length equals 13 residues. The CDR3 is CASSHLDYNEQFF. As DNA, the CDR3 is TGTGCCAGCAGCCATTTGGACTACAATGAGCAGTTCTTC.

CDR3 DNA sequence: TGTGCCAGCAGTTACTCGACCGGACAGGTCTCCTACGAGCAGTACTTC. Protein sequence: CASSYSTGQVSYEQYF. The gene calls are TRBV6-2 or TRBV6-3 and TRBJ2-7, with 7 bases that match TRBD1. V gave up 0 bases and J gave up 0 bases; unmatched junction bases: 5. This CDR3 region has 16 residues. The germline V gene encodes CDR1 MNHEY and CDR2 SVGEGT.

V and J are TRBV20-1 and TRBJ2-1, with 7 nucleotides matching TRBD2. The V gene end was trimmed by 5 bases and the J gene end by 0 bases; junction bases not matched to a gene: 7. Germline lookup yields CDR1 DFQATT and CDR2 SNEGSKA (reference sequence). The CDR3 extends over 15 amino acids. The CDR3 is CSALGAGSSYNEQFF. The CDR3 DNA is TGCAGTGCTCTAGGAGCGGGGAGCTCCTACAATGAGCAGTTCTTC.

About this clonotype: Since a much larger clone is just one base distant, this may be a read error. The rearrangement joins TRBV7-8 to TRBJ2-3; 9 bases line up with TRBD1. The CDR3 runs 16 residues. Germline assignment: CDR1 SGHVS and CDR2 FQNEAQ. CDR3 sequence: CASSLGLGQGPDMQYF. CDR3 nucleotides: TGTGCCAGCAGCTTAGGTTTGGGACAGGGTCCAGATATGCAGTATTTT. Using reference TRBV7-8 and TRBJ2-3 for the parts outside the CDR3, the full variable domain is GAGVSQSPRYKVAKRGQDVALRCDPISGHVSLFWYQQALGQGPEFLTYFQNEAQLDKSGLPSDRFFAERPEGSVSTLKIQRTQQEDSAVYLCASSLGLGQGPDMQYFGPGTRLTVL.

The V and J genes are TRBV20-1 and TRBJ2-1; 9 positions match TRBD2. The CDR3 runs to 13 residues. Germline trimming cut 5 bases from V and 10 bases from J; bases unmatched to any gene: 9. CDR1 DFQATT and CDR2 SNEGSKA come from the germline V gene (reference sequence). CDR3 DNA: TGCAGTGCTGCGGGAGGGCGGATTCGGGAGCAGTTCTTC. It specifies CSAAGGRIREQFF.

This clonotype was counted a few times. This chain connects TRBV9 to TRBJ1-4; D is perhaps TRBD1 (5 bases). Germline-derived CDR1 and CDR2 are SGDLS and YYNGEE. There are 15 residues in the CDR3. The V end lost 3 bases, the J end lost 7 bases, and 16 bases lay between the germline ends. The CDR3: CASSARQFAGEKLFF. The CDR3 DNA reads TGTGCCAGCAGCGCACGACAGTTCGCTGGTGAAAAACTGTTTTTT. Using reference TRBV9 and TRBJ1-4 for the parts outside the CDR3, the full variable domain is DSGVTQTPKHLITATGQRVTLRCSPRSGDLSVYWYQQSLDQGLQFLIQYYNGEERAKGNILERFSAQQFPDLHSELNLSSLELGDSALYFCASSARQFAGEKLFFGSGTQLSVL.

This clonotype showed up just a few times. The chain combines TRBV20-1 with TRBJ2-4, with 10 positions matching TRBD1. CDR1 is DFQATT, CDR2 SNEGSKA, per germline (reference sequence). The CDR3 sequence is 15 residues long. Trimming removed 6 bases from V and 3 bases from J; junction bases left unmatched: 8. The CDR3 DNA is TGCAGTGCCCCCGGGACAGGGGTGGGCAAAAACATTCAGTACTTC. Translating it yields CSAPGTGVGKNIQYF.

V usage is TRBV13 and J usage is TRBJ1-6; D may be TRBD1 (6 bases). Germline values: CDR1 PRHDT, CDR2 FYEKMQ (reference sequence). This CDR3 has 16 amino acids. With 2 bases removed from V and 2 bases from J, the gap between germline ends came to 10 bases. The CDR3 here is CASSLRQAAYNSPLHF. The DNA of the CDR3 is TGTGCCAGCAGCTTACGACAGGCGGCCTATAATTCACCCCTCCACTTT.

This clonotype has a handful of counts. The chain links TRBV2 to TRBJ2-3, with D possibly matching TRBD2 (5 bases). CDR1 and CDR2 (germline): SNHLY, FYNNEI. V shed 6 bases and J shed 4 bases, with 5 bases lying between them. The length of the CDR3 is 11 residues. CDR3 in amino acids: CASRLADTQYF. CDR3 nucleotides: TGTGCCAGCAGACTAGCAGATACGCAGTATTTT. The whole variable domain, filled in from reference TRBV2 and TRBJ2-3, reads EPEVTQTPSHQVTQMGQEVILRCVPISNHLYFYWYRQILGQKVEFLVSFYNNEISEKSEIFDDQFSVERPDGSNFTLKIRSTKLEDSAMYFCASRLADTQYFGPGTRLTVL.

This clonotype occurred a few times. V gene TRBV5-1 combines with J gene TRBJ1-1; D unclear. Germline V gene sequence: CDR1 SGHRS, CDR2 YFSETQ. Trimming shortened V by 1 base and J by 1 base, and 14 bases separated the two germline ends. The CDR3 runs 16 residues. In DNA, the CDR3 is TGCGCCAGCAGCTTGTTAGGTGTCCAACAGAACACTGAAGCTTTCTTT. It specifies CASSLLGVQQNTEAFF.

The rearrangement links TRBV20-1 to TRBJ2-3, with 7 bases that match TRBD2. Germline V gene data show CDR1 as DFQATT and CDR2 as SNEGSKA (reference sequence). The CDR3 consists of 14 residues. The V segment lost 6 bases and the J segment 5 bases; nucleotides outside the gene matches: 11. CDR3 residues: CSARGAGVGDTQYF. As DNA, the CDR3 is TGCAGTGCCCGAGGGGCGGGAGTGGGAGATACGCAGTATTTT.

The table lists this clonotype with a few counts. This chain uses TRBV20-1 with TRBJ2-4; no definite D call. Germline V gene data show CDR1 as DFQATT and CDR2 as SNEGSKA (reference sequence). V gave up 5 bases and J gave up 0 bases, with 5 bases separating them. The CDR3 is 12 residues long. The CDR3 nucleotides read TGCAGTGCTGGGGAAGCCAAAAACATTCAGTACTTC. Translated, it gives CSAGEAKNIQYF.